This T cell receptor (beta chain) was observed in a study of CD8 T cells in ankylosing spondylitis. This clonotype was counted between two and nine times. Its target is not known. General study findings and limits: Matched ankylosing spondylitis synovial fluid reportedly contained a significantly enriched population of disease-linked clones. Within ankylosing spondylitis blood, a TCR beta motif made up of eight highly homologous variants appeared to be characteristic.

TCRdb processed the 5' RACE reads anew with MiXCR; each CDR3 protein has one entry. The data hold 300,000 to 350,000 distinct CDR3 sequences, with over 12% observed a single time. V gave up 2 bases and J gave up 8 bases, with 7 bases separating them. This CDR3 has 12 residues. The receptor comes from a male donor with ankylosing spondylitis or in good health (not recorded which). This chain joins TRBV12-3 or TRBV12-4 and TRBJ2-1; D is unclear. The sequenced sample consisted of blood, either unsorted or a sorted T cell fraction (not recorded which). CDR3 DNA: TGTGCCAGCAGTTTACATGCCTATGAGCAGTTCTTC. This gives the protein CASSLHAYEQFF.